This entry lists 12 T cell receptor beta chains sequenced from one sample in a study of diagnostic markers for celiac disease. TCRdb re-called the reads, yielding one record per CDR3 amino acid sequence without DNA. The table for this sample gives nearly 800 distinct CDR3 sequences. The sequenced material came from either unsorted cells or a sorted T cell fraction (not recorded which). These receptors all come from a human donor. This table probably holds off-target reads from a library built for another chain.

This sequence joins TRBV2 and TRBJ1-4; checking the TCRdb D call of TRBD1 is not possible without DNA. Germline V lookup: CDR1 SNHLY, CDR2 FYNNEI. The CDR3 consists of 16 residues. CDR3 sequence reads: CASSERQGTANEKLFF.

This chain joins TRBV27 and TRBJ1-5. This CDR3 has 14 amino acids. The germline V gene has CDR1 MNHEY and CDR2 SMNVEV (reference sequence). CDR3 region: CASSLMGNNQPQHF.

Its frequency marks this clonotype as large. The genes are TRBV12-3 or TRBV12-4 and TRBJ2-1; TCRdb's D call, TRBD1, is unchecked because there is no DNA. This CDR3 region has 11 residues. CDR3 amino acids: CASSSTGLLFF.

This rearrangement joins TRBV5-1 to TRBJ1-1; TCRdb outputs TRBD1, but without DNA this stays unchecked. Germline V gives CDR1 SGHRS, CDR2 YFSETQ. This CDR3 has 14 residues. CDR3 region: CASSLSPDSTEAFF.

This chain uses TRBV12-3 or TRBV12-4 with TRBJ1-2. This CDR3 contains 12 residues. The chain's CDR3 is CASVGVDYGYTF.

V usage is TRBV10-2 and J usage is TRBJ2-7; the TRBD2 assignment by TCRdb is unverifiable without DNA. The CDR3 spans 14 residues. Germline V CDR1 and CDR2: WSHSY, SAAADI. This CDR3 is CASSGPGGQHEQYF.

The chain employs TRBV20-1 and TRBJ2-3; the TCRdb call, TRBD1, lacks DNA for checking. The CDR3 is made up of 18 amino acids. Germline CDR1 is DFQATT and CDR2 is SNEGSKA (reference sequence). The CDR3 sequence: CSASGDELLHPGTDTQYF.

The gene calls are TRBV20-1 and TRBJ1-1; the D call of TRBD1 rests on TCRdb alone, since no DNA is present to check it. Germline V lookup: CDR1 DFQATT, CDR2 SNEGSKA (reference sequence). The CDR3 totals 15 residues. CDR3 in amino acids: CSAPGTGRLYTEAFF.

This clonotype is deemed medium-sized by its frequency. The chain has TRBV6-2 or TRBV6-3 and TRBJ2-7. The CDR3 is 11 amino acids. Germline assignment: CDR1 MNHEY and CDR2 SVGEGT. The CDR3 loop reads CASRDNNEQYF.

This clonotype is classed as medium-sized by frequency. The rearrangement joins TRBV6-2 or TRBV6-3 to TRBJ1-2. Germline V gene sequence: CDR1 MNHEY, CDR2 SVGEGT. CDR3 length: 13 residues. CDR3 protein: CASSSGRNYGYTF.

This clonotype is classed as large by frequency. V is TRBV10-3 and J is TRBJ1-2; the TRBD1 assignment by TCRdb is unverifiable without DNA. Germline assignment: CDR1 ENHRY and CDR2 SYGVKD. This CDR3 contains 13 residues. CDR3 sequence reads: CAISEMWGASYTF.

By frequency, this clonotype is medium-sized. Here the CDR3 reads CALRGAGETNEQFF. V is TRBV10-3 and J is TRBJ2-1; TCRdb's assignment of TRBD1 cannot be checked, as there is no DNA. The CDR3 spans 14 residues. Looked up from germline, CDR1 is ENHRY and CDR2 is SYGVKD.